The 9 T cell receptor beta chains below all came from one sample that was sequenced in a study of cytomegalovirus exposure and HLA in healthy donors (dated by TCRdb to the late 2010s). To prepare the library, the immunoSEQ multiplex PCR assay was applied. A mixture of 60 forward primers for TCR Vbeta segments and 13 reverse primers for TCR Jbeta segments was used in the multiplex PCR. The immuneACCESS repertoire file appears here via TCRdb, limited to in-frame rearrangements. These files lack a portion of the clones; in checked studies, under half of the deficit traces to unresolved V genes, and the cause of the others is not known. The sample table lists about 200,000 clones, around 77% of them with a count of one. Less than 3.5% of the sample goes to the ten largest clones. The sample comprised PBMCs. Receptors originate from a woman in her twenties or thirties in good health and CMV-seronegative.

This rearrangement joins TRBV5-8 to TRBJ1-1; D remains ambiguous. Germline V gene data show CDR1 as SGHTS and CDR2 as YDEGEE. The germline V and J ends were trimmed by 4 bases and 2 bases, with 18 bases remaining between them. The CDR3 covers 16 residues. Here the CDR3 reads CASSPSTNYLNTEAFF. In DNA, the CDR3 is TGTGCCAGCAGCCCTTCGACAAATTACCTTAACACTGAAGCTTTCTTT.

This chain joins TRBV5-4 and TRBJ1-2; 9 bases are a match to TRBD1. V lost 3 bases to trimming and J lost 3 bases; unmatched junction nucleotides: 6. The CDR3 has 15 amino acids. Germline-derived CDR1 and CDR2 are SGHNT and YYREEE (reference sequence). The CDR3 DNA follows: TGTGCCAGCAGCTGGTGGGACAGGGCGCACTATGGCTACACCTTC. This sequence encodes CASSWWDRAHYGYTF.

This clone was counted ten times or more. The chain couples TRBV4-1 to TRBJ1-6; D is uncertain. Trimming took off 0 bases at V and 0 bases at J, with 12 bases between the two ends. Germline CDR1 is MGHRA and CDR2 is YSYEKL. CDR3 length: 18 amino acids. The CDR3: CASSQDLAALSYNSPLHF. The CDR3 region has the DNA TGCGCCAGCAGCCAAGATCTTGCGGCCCTCTCCTATAATTCACCCCTCCACTTT.

The chain joins TRBV5-1 to TRBJ1-3; tentative D call: TRBD1 (6 bases). The CDR3 length is 15 residues. The germline V gene has CDR1 SGHRS and CDR2 YFSETQ. Trimming stripped 1 base from V and 3 bases from J, with 11 bases between. CDR3 in amino acids: CASSLQGLSGNTIYF. The CDR3 nucleotides read TGCGCCAGCAGCTTGCAGGGGCTTAGTGGAAACACCATATATTTT.

The CDR3 bases are TGTGCCAGCAGCTTAGACAGGGAAGATTGTGCTTTCTTT. This translates into CASSLDREDCAFF. The V and J genes are TRBV7-9 and TRBJ1-1; D might be TRBD1 (6 bases). Germline loops: CDR1 SEHNR, CDR2 FQNEAQ (reference sequence). V gave up 1 base and J gave up 11 bases, with 14 bases separating them. This CDR3 spans 13 amino acids.

The rearrangement uses TRBV6-1 and TRBJ2-1, with TRBD2 identical over 8 bases. The CDR3 spans 14 residues. CDR1 is MNHNS and CDR2 is SASEGT in the germline V gene. V gave up 8 bases and J gave up 9 bases; unmatched junction bases: 12. DNA of the CDR3: TGTGCCAGCCAATGGGGGAGCGGGAGCGCTGAGCAGTTCTTC. Encoded protein: CASQWGSGSAEQFF.

With regard to this clone: One end of the junction is discordant with germline, which a read error may explain. The rearrangement joins TRBV10-3 to TRBJ1-2, with 9 bases fitting TRBD1. The CDR3 extends over 13 amino acids. Germline CDR1 reads ENHRY; CDR2 reads SYGVKD. Here the CDR3 DNA reads TGTGCCATCAGCTACGGGACAGGGTATGGCTACCCCTTC. This sequence encodes CAISYGTGYGYPF.

The chain has TRBV27 and TRBJ2-1; TRBD1 is a possible D gene (5 bases). This CDR3 contains 14 residues. The V gene lost 3 bases and the J gene lost 10 bases, with 16 bases spanning the gap. CDR1 is MNHEY, CDR2 SMNVEV, per germline (reference sequence). The CDR3 DNA reads TGTGCCAGCAGTTTTTACTCGCACAGGAGCGAGCAGTTCTTC. Its protein is CASSFYSHRSEQFF.

The CDR3 DNA is TGTGCCAGCAGCTTAGGATACCGGGGGGTGGTGCAGTACTTC. This gives the protein CASSLGYRGVVQYF. The chain carries TRBV7-2 and TRBJ2-7; 7 bases match TRBD2. The CDR3 loop spans 14 amino acids. From germline, CDR1 is SGHTA and CDR2 FQGNSA. Germline trimming cut 1 base from V and 9 bases from J; bases unmatched to any gene: 9.